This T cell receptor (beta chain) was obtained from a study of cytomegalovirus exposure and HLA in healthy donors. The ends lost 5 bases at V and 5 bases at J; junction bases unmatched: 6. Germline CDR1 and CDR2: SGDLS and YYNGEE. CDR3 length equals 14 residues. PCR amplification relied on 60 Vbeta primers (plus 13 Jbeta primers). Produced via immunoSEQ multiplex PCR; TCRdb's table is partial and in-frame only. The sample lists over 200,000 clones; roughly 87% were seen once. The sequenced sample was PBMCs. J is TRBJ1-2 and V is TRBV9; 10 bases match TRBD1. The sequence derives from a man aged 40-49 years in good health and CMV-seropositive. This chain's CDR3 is CASRRTGGSYGYTF. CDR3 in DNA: TGTGCCAGCAGACGGACAGGGGGAAGTTATGGCTACACCTTC.